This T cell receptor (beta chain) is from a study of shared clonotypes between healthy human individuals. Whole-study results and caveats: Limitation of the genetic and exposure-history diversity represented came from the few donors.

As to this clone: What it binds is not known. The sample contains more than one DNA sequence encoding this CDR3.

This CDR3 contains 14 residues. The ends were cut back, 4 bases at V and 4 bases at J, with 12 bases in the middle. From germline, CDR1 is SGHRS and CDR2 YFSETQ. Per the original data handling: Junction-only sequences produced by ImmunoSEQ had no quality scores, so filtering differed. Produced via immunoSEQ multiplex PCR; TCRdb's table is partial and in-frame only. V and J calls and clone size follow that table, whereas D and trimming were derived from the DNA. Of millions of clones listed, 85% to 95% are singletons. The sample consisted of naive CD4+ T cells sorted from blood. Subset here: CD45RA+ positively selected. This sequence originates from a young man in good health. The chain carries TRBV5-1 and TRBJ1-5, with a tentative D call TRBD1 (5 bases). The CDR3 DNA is TGCGCCAGCAGCCTTGGCGGGACTAATCAGCCCCAGCATTTT. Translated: CASSLGGTNQPQHF.